A selection of T cell receptor beta chains follows, all from one sample in a study of blood T cell repertoires in COVID-19. The method was immunoSEQ multiplex PCR; TCRdb's version includes in-frame clones alone and lacks a portion of them. This table holds roughly 200,000 clones, roughly 76% found once. Specimen: peripheral blood. The receptors shown here come from a middle-aged woman with COVID-19, enrolled during active disease. Each CDR3 is given with its conserved first and last residue. The D gene is left open where the match is weak. Where a row states a size, it is once, few, many or the class of an expanded clone; other rows omit it.

>TRBD1|-|TRBJ2-7|TRBV9
TGTGCCAGCAGCCCGGGGTGGGGGACAGGAGCTTACGAGCAGTACTTC
CASSPGWGTGAYEQYF
>-|-|TRBJ1-2|TRBV5-6
TGTGCCAGCAGCTTTCGAACGGGGGGGTGGAACTATGGCTACACCTTC
CASSFRTGGWNYGYTF
>TRBD2|-|TRBJ2-5|TRBV7-6
TGTGCCAGCAGCTCATCCTGGGGACTAGCGGGGGGTACCCAACAAGAGACCCAGTACTTC
CASSSSWGLAGGTQQETQYF
>TRBD1|-|TRBJ1-2|TRBV29-1
TGCAGCGTTGATAGTACAGGGGGCTATGGCTACACCTTC
CSVDSTGGYGYTF
>TRBD2|once|TRBJ2-7|TRBV29-1
TGCAGCGTTGAAGGGACTAGCGGAGACTACGAGCAGTACTTC
CSVEGTSGDYEQYF
>TRBD1|once|TRBJ2-3|TRBV19
TGTGCCAGTAGTATAGATCTTACCAGGGGGGATACGCAGTATTTT
CASSIDLTRGDTQYF
>-|-|TRBJ1-6|TRBV4-1
TGCGCCAGCAGCCAAGATCGAGGGTATGGGTCACCCCTCCACTTT
CASSQDRGYGSPLHF
>-|-|TRBJ1-1|TRBV7-9
TGTGCCAGCAGCCCCCTCTTCGGGTTTGGCACTGAAGCTTTCTTT
CASSPLFGFGTEAFF
>-|-|TRBJ2-5|TRBV15
TGTGCCACCAAGGATGGAGGTGCACGTCAAGAGACCCAGTACTTC
CATKDGGARQETQYF
>-|few|TRBJ1-2|TRBV30
TGTGCCTGGAGTCCAGGAACTTTCTATGGCTACACCTTC
CAWSPGTFYGYTF
>-|-|TRBJ1-2|TRBV24-1
TGTGCCACCAGTGATTCCGCAGGGGACTATGGCTACACCTTC
CATSDSAGDYGYTF
>TRBD1|-|TRBJ2-2|TRBV7-8
TGTGCCAGCAGCTTACGCTCCGGGACAGGGGGTCTCGGCGGGGAGCTGTTTTTT
CASSLRSGTGGLGGELFF
>-|once|TRBJ2-3|TRBV3-1/TRBV3-2
TGTGCCAGCAGCCACGGCCGCCGAGCGCCGGATACGCAGTATTTT
CASSHGRRAPDTQYF
>-|-|TRBJ2-7|TRBV19
TGTGCCAGTAGTGTTACAGGGTACGGTGGCGAGCAGTACTTC
CASSVTGYGGEQYF
>-|-|TRBJ1-1|TRBV7-9
TGTGCCAGCAGCCCCCGGCCGATTCGGGACAACATGAACACTGAAGCTTTCTTT
CASSPRPIRDNMNTEAFF
>TRBD2|-|TRBJ2-1|TRBV7-3
TGTGCCAGCAGCCCGGAGGGGAGGGATGAGCAGTTCTTC
CASSPEGRDEQFF
>-|-|TRBJ2-7|TRBV18
TGTGCCAGCTCCCTTTCCTACGAGCAGTACTTC
CASSLSYEQYF
>-|-|TRBJ1-5|TRBV12-3/TRBV12-4
TGTGCCAGCACCAGCGATAGCAATCAGCCCCAGCATTTT
CASTSDSNQPQHF
>TRBD1|-|TRBJ1-5|TRBV28
TGTGCCAGCGGCAGGGGGCGCAATCAGCCCCAGCATTTT
CASGRGRNQPQHF
>-|-|TRBJ2-1|TRBV5-4
TGTGCCAGCAGGACAGCGAACAATGAGCAGTTCTTC
CASRTANNEQFF
>-|-|TRBJ2-1|TRBV7-3
TGTGCCAGCAGCTTAGGGAGAAGGGATGAGCAGTTCTTC
CASSLGRRDEQFF
>-|-|TRBJ2-2|TRBV10-2
TGCGCCACAACCGCAGGGTCTTCCGGGGAGCTGTTTTTT
CATTAGSSGELFF
>TRBD2|many|TRBJ2-7|TRBV20-1
TGCAGTGCTAGTGCTAGCGGAGGGACCTACGAGCAGTACTTC
CSASASGGTYEQYF
>-|-|TRBJ2-2|TRBV9
TGTGCCAGCAGCGTATGGGAAGGGAGGAACACCGGGGAGCTGTTTTTT
CASSVWEGRNTGELFF
>-|-|TRBJ1-4|TRBV6-5
TGTGCCAGCAGGAACGGTGACAGGTCGAATGAAAAACTGTTTTTT
CASRNGDRSNEKLFF
>-|-|TRBJ1-5|TRBV6-2/TRBV6-3
TGTGCCAGCAGCCCCGGGGGGTTAGGCAATCAGCCCCAGCATTTT
CASSPGGLGNQPQHF
>TRBD1|-|TRBJ1-2|TRBV4-1
TGCGCCAGCAGCCATGGCCCCGGACAGGCCTATGGCTACACCTTC
CASSHGPGQAYGYTF
>-|-|TRBJ1-5|TRBV11-2
TGTGCCAGCAGCCTTGACAGTTACAATCAGCCCCAGCATTTT
CASSLDSYNQPQHF
>TRBD2|-|TRBJ2-1|TRBV9
TGTGCCAGCAGCGGCGGGAGCGGAGAGCAGTTCTTC
CASSGGSGEQFF
>-|-|TRBJ2-3|TRBV6-6
TGTGCCAGCAGTTACCCCTCAGATACGCAGTATTTT
CASSYPSDTQYF
>-|-|TRBJ1-4|TRBV6-5
TGTGCCAGCAGTTCGCGGGCCCCTTCCCTTAATGAAAAACTGTTTTTT
CASSSRAPSLNEKLFF
>-|once|TRBJ1-2|TRBV11-2
TGTGCCAGCAGCTTAGAACCAGGGGCTGGCTACACCTTC
CASSLEPGAGYTF
>-|-|TRBJ1-5|TRBV28
TGTGCCAGCAGTACCCGCCCTGAATGGCGCAATCAGCCCCAGCATTTT
CASSTRPEWRNQPQHF
>TRBD1|-|TRBJ1-4|TRBV19
TGTGCCACCAGAATGACAGGGTATAATGAAAAACTGTTTTTT
CATRMTGYNEKLFF
>-|-|TRBJ1-1|TRBV28
TGTGCCAGCAGATTCCCAGAGAACACTGAAGCTTTCTTT
CASRFPENTEAFF
>-|-|TRBJ2-5|TRBV21-1
TGTGCCAGCATGCGACAGGAGGTGCCCCTAGAAGAGACCCAGTACTTC
CASMRQEVPLEETQYF
>TRBD1|-|TRBJ1-1|TRBV27
TGTGCCAGCAGTCCAGCGCCACAGGGGATTGGGAACACTGAAGCTTTCTTT
CASSPAPQGIGNTEAFF
>-|few|TRBJ2-3|TRBV3-1/TRBV3-2
TGTGCCAGCAGCCAAGCCGGAGGGGGCACAGATACGCAGTATTTT
CASSQAGGGTDTQYF
>TRBD1|-|TRBJ2-3|TRBV6-6
TGTGCCAGCAGTTTCCCGACAGGGGCAGATACGCAGTATTTT
CASSFPTGADTQYF
>TRBD1|once|TRBJ1-2|TRBV6-6
TGTGCCAGCAAGCCGTTAGGGGGCGACGACTATGGCTACACCTTC
CASKPLGGDDYGYTF